This T cell receptor beta chain was identified in a study of T cells in Graves' hyperthyroidism and ophthalmopathy. Study-level results: In the blood, most expanded thyroid clonotypes above 0.001 appeared as well.

Amplification targeted TCR beta CDR3 regions from RNA transcripts. The HTBI primer set served for first-round RT-PCR of the TCR CDR3. TCRdb re-analysed the multiplex PCR reads in MiXCR, keeping a single row per CDR3 protein. Seen here are around 610,000 distinct CDR3 sequences, roughly 14% observed once, and the top ten hold around 4.5%. Germline CDR1 reads SQVTM; CDR2 reads ANQGSEA. This CDR3 is built from 12 residues. V dropped 5 bases and J dropped 5 bases, with 12 bases sitting between them. In regard to this clonotype: Its antigen remains unidentified.

The sequence was obtained from a middle-aged woman with Graves' ophthalmopathy. Sequencing was performed on blood. The rearrangement links TRBV29-1 to TRBJ2-5; no definite D call. CDR3 DNA: TGCAGCGTTTTTATCAAGAGGGAGACCCAGTACTTC. Translated: CSVFIKRETQYF.